A single sample gave rise to the 31 T cell receptor beta chains below, sequenced in a study of blood T cell repertoires in COVID-19. Clones were sequenced by immunoSEQ multiplex PCR, and TCRdb holds only the in-frame ones, with some missing. This table holds 150,000 to 200,000 clones, more than 60% found once. Sequencing input: peripheral blood. Receptor source: a man between 60 and 75 years old with acute or convalescent COVID-19.

J is TRBJ1-2 and V is TRBV19, with D unresolved. Trimming cost V 3 bases and J 4 bases, with 15 bases left between them. Germline assignment: CDR1 LNHDA and CDR2 SQIVND (reference sequence). The CDR3 extends over 15 amino acids. The CDR3 spells CASSMRPRVSYGYTF. In DNA, the CDR3 is TGTGCCAGTAGTATGCGGCCCCGGGTGAGCTATGGCTACACCTTC.

The CDR3 sequence is CASSLAIAGNTEAFF. CDR3 bases: TGTGCCAGCAGCTTAGCGATAGCGGGGAACACTGAAGCTTTCTTT. The chain uses TRBV7-8 and TRBJ1-1; D unclear. The CDR3 totals 15 residues. Trimming pared 0 bases from V and 1 base from J, leaving 9 bases between. Per germline, CDR1 SGHVS and CDR2 FQNEAQ.

The chain combines TRBV2 with TRBJ1-2; TRBD1 agrees at 11 bases. V was clipped by 6 bases and J by 5 bases; unmatched bases: 8. Per germline, CDR1 SNHLY and CDR2 FYNNEI. This CDR3 has 15 residues. CDR3 nucleotides: TGTGCCAGCAGCTTTGGGACAGGGGGAAGGTATGGCTACACCTTC. Encoded protein: CASSFGTGGRYGYTF.

The chain has TRBV7-8 and TRBJ1-4; D uncertain. V dropped 1 base and J dropped 3 bases, with 21 bases sitting between them. The germline V gene has CDR1 SGHVS and CDR2 FQNEAQ. This CDR3 is built from 19 residues. The CDR3, as DNA: TGTGCCAGCAGCTTAGTGGAGGGTTTTGGCCGGAATGCTAATGAAAAACTGTTTTTT. Protein: CASSLVEGFGRNANEKLFF.

The rearrangement uses TRBV29-1 and TRBJ1-2, with 9 bases identical to TRBD1. J gave up 7 bases and V 3 bases, and 12 bases lay outside the gene matches. There are 15 residues in the CDR3. Looked up from germline, CDR1 is SQVTM and CDR2 is ANQGSEA. The CDR3 sequence: CSVDKQGALGTGYTF. The CDR3 nucleotides read TGCAGCGTTGATAAACAGGGGGCACTAGGGACTGGCTACACCTTC.

CDR3 DNA: TGTGCCAGCAGTGCGACAGTTGGAAGGGAGACCCAGTACTTC. Translation: CASSATVGRETQYF. The rearrangement links TRBV25-1 to TRBJ2-5, with a weak D call TRBD1 (5 bases). V was shortened by 4 bases and J by 5 bases, with 14 bases between the two germline ends. The CDR3 consists of 14 residues. Germline assignment: CDR1 MGHDK and CDR2 SYGVNS.

This sequence joins TRBV30 and TRBJ2-6, with D maybe TRBD1 (6 bases). The CDR3 length is 18 residues. V lost 3 bases and J lost 0, with 18 bases in between. Germline V gene sequence: CDR1 GTSNPN, CDR2 SVGIG (reference sequence). The chain's CDR3 is CAWSDGMQGSSGANVLTF. The CDR3 coding sequence is TGTGCCTGGAGCGACGGGATGCAGGGGAGCTCTGGGGCCAACGTCCTGACTTTC.

This clone was picked up a small number of times. This chain joins TRBV6-5 and TRBJ1-1, with 8 nucleotides matching TRBD1. Germline CDR1 is MNHEY and CDR2 is SVGAGI. The CDR3 runs 15 residues. V dropped 6 bases and J dropped 4; count of bases not matched to a gene: 10. DNA for the CDR3: TGTGCCAGCAGCCACGACTCAGGGGGCGCCACTGAAGCTTTCTTT. Translated, it gives CASSHDSGGATEAFF.

V is TRBV5-8 and J is TRBJ1-2, with 7 positions matching TRBD1. V gave up 0 bases and J gave up 8 bases; unmatched junction bases: 4. CDR3 size: 13 residues. Germline CDR1 SGHTS, CDR2 YDEGEE. CDR3 nucleotide sequence: TGTGCCAGCAGCTTGGCCGACAGGGCCGGCTACACCTTC. The encoded protein is CASSLADRAGYTF.

The rearrangement uses TRBV12-5 and TRBJ2-1, with TRBD1 matching over 8 bases. CDR1 LGHNT and CDR2 FRNRAP come from the germline V gene. Trimming cost V 2 bases and J 9 bases; bases outside gene matches: 6. There are 14 residues in the CDR3. The CDR3 reads CASGLPSGGSEQFF. The CDR3 bases are TGTGCTAGTGGTTTGCCCTCAGGGGGCAGTGAGCAGTTCTTC.

This clone was detected only once. The V gene is TRBV10-3, the J gene TRBJ2-1; D is possibly TRBD2 (7 bases). CDR3 size: 12 residues. Between the trimmed V and J ends, which lost 7 bases and 12 bases, there was a span of 16 bases. Germline V CDR1 and CDR2: ENHRY, SYGVKD. The CDR3 reads CAIKDSGEGQFF. The CDR3 nucleotides read TGTGCCATCAAGGACAGCGGGGAAGGGCAGTTCTTC.

V gene TRBV7-3 combines with J gene TRBJ1-1; tentative D call: TRBD1 (5 bases). The CDR3 sequence is 13 residues long. Germline assignment: CDR1 SGHTA and CDR2 FQGTGA. V was pared by 5 bases and J by 3 bases, with 10 bases between. DNA of the CDR3: TGTGCCAGCAGCCAGGGCATTGACACTGAAGCTTTCTTT. This translates into CASSQGIDTEAFF.

V usage is TRBV29-1 and J usage is TRBJ1-2, with TRBD1 as a possible D gene (6 bases). Germline loops: CDR1 SQVTM, CDR2 ANQGSEA. This CDR3 spans 14 amino acids. The germline V and J ends were trimmed by 3 bases and 7 bases, with 18 bases remaining between them. CDR3 sequence: CSVETLGGMSGYTF. The CDR3 bases are TGCAGCGTTGAGACCCTAGGGGGAATGAGTGGCTACACCTTC.

This chain connects TRBV7-9 to TRBJ2-3; TRBD2 matches at 11 bases. Trimming at V came to 6 bases and at J to 2 bases, leaving 4 bases not matched to a gene. The CDR3 loop spans 15 amino acids. CDR1 and CDR2 (germline): SEHNR, FQNEAQ (reference sequence). CDR3 nucleotide sequence: TGTGCCAGCAGATATAGCGGGGGGGCCACAGATACGCAGTATTTT. Its protein product is CASRYSGGATDTQYF.

In regard to this clone: One end of the junction does not line up with germline, which may come from a read error. V and J are TRBV2 and TRBJ2-7, with 8 bases that match TRBD1. Germline V gene lookup returns CDR1 SNHLY and CDR2 FYNNEI. This CDR3 is 12 amino acids long. For the CDR3, the DNA is TGTGCCAGCGGTGAACAGGGGGACGAGCAGTACTTC. Translating it yields CASGEQGDEQYF.

The count of this clone is one. The rearrangement links TRBV20-1 to TRBJ1-1; 8 nucleotides line up with TRBD1. The CDR3 spans 13 residues. From germline, CDR1 is DFQATT and CDR2 SNEGSKA (reference sequence). The V and J ends lost 3 bases and 3 bases, in that order; junction bases with no gene match: 3. The CDR3 is CSASAGGDTEAFF. DNA of the CDR3: TGCAGTGCTAGTGCAGGGGGCGACACTGAAGCTTTCTTT.

CDR3 sequence reads: CASSAGQPNNSPLHF. For the CDR3, the DNA is TGTGCCAGCAGCGCCGGACAGCCAAATAATTCACCCCTCCACTTT. V and J are TRBV7-6 and TRBJ1-6; a weak D match, TRBD1 (6 bases). CDR1 is SGHVS and CDR2 is FNYEAQ in the germline V gene. The CDR3 contains 15 residues. V shed 5 bases and J shed 5 bases, with 13 bases lying between them.

V gene TRBV6-1 combines with J gene TRBJ1-2, with 7 bases identical to TRBD1. This CDR3 region has 13 residues. Germline assignment: CDR1 MNHNS and CDR2 SASEGT. J lost 5 bases, V lost 5 bases, and 5 bases had no gene match. The CDR3 loop is CASSPDRAYGYTF. The CDR3 DNA reads as TGTGCCAGCAGTCCTGACAGGGCGTATGGCTACACCTTC.

This clone was observed a few times. The gene calls are TRBV27 and TRBJ2-3; 9 bases fit TRBD1. Germline-derived CDR1 and CDR2 are MNHEY and SMNVEV (reference sequence). The CDR3 covers 15 residues. The trim removed 2 bases at V and 1 base at J, leaving 1 base unmatched. The CDR3 protein is CASSLRTGGTDTQYF. Written as DNA, the CDR3 is TGTGCCAGCAGTTTAAGGACAGGGGGCACAGATACGCAGTATTTT.

The chain combines TRBV6-2 or TRBV6-3 with TRBJ2-7; possibly TRBD2 for D (5 bases). This CDR3 spans 15 amino acids. Germline assignment: CDR1 MNHEY and CDR2 SVGEGT. The V end was cut by 0 bases, the J end by 3 bases, with 12 bases between. The CDR3 DNA reads as TGTGCCAGCAGTTACTCCGGGGATCGGGACTACGAGCAGTACTTC. It specifies CASSYSGDRDYEQYF.

This clone was counted a single time. V is TRBV19 and J is TRBJ2-3; no clear D gene. Per the germline V gene, CDR1 is LNHDA and CDR2 is SQIVND (reference sequence). The CDR3 contains 17 residues. Trimming took 5 bases from V and 6 from J, leaving 24 bases between them. CDR3 bases: TGTGCCAGTAGTCCCCGAGGAACAATAGAACTCTCGGATACGCAGTATTTT. It translates to CASSPRGTIELSDTQYF. The full variable domain, its missing parts supplied by reference TRBV19 and TRBJ2-3, is DGGITQSPKYLFRKEGQNVTLSCEQNLNHDAMYWYRQDPGQGLRLIYYSQIVNDFQKGDIAEGYSVSREKKESFPLTVTSAQKNPTAFYLCASSPRGTIELSDTQYFGPGTRLTVL.

This clone was detected only once. The V and J genes are TRBV6-5 and TRBJ1-2, with TRBD1 matching over 9 bases. There are 15 residues in the CDR3. Trimming took 0 bases from V and 8 from J; bases not matched to a gene: 7. Germline CDR1 is MNHEY and CDR2 is SVGAGI. The CDR3 loop is CASSYSSDRGGGYTF. The CDR3 nucleotides read TGTGCCAGCAGTTACTCCTCGGACAGGGGCGGCGGCTACACCTTC.

The CDR3 sequence is CASSQVSGGEKLFF. For the CDR3, the DNA is TGCGCCAGCAGCCAAGTGTCAGGGGGTGAAAAACTGTTTTTT. The rearrangement joins TRBV4-1 to TRBJ1-4, with TRBD1 identical over 7 bases. The V gene's germline CDR1 is MGHRA and CDR2 YSYEKL. The length of the CDR3 is 14 residues. The junction had 3 bases not matched to a gene; V was cut back by 1 base and J by 7 bases.

V is TRBV7-2 and J is TRBJ1-5, with D unresolved. V was trimmed by 2 bases and J by 7 bases, leaving 9 bases between them. Germline CDR1 and CDR2: SGHTA and FQGNSA. The CDR3 contains 13 residues. CDR3 bases: TGTGCCAGCAGCTTAAAGATAGAACAGCCCCAGCATTTT. Encoded protein: CASSLKIEQPQHF.

J is TRBJ1-6 and V is TRBV25-1; maybe TRBD1 (5 bases). There are 14 residues in the CDR3. Germline assignment: CDR1 MGHDK and CDR2 SYGVNS. V was pared by 8 bases and J by 4 bases, with 12 bases between. The DNA for the CDR3 is TGTGCCAGCTCTCGGAGGGGATATAATTCACCCCTCCACTTT. It specifies CASSRRGYNSPLHF.

In nucleotides, the CDR3 is TGTGCCAGCACCGTTGGACAGAGTGAAGCTTTCTTT. Encoded protein: CASTVGQSEAFF. V is TRBV2 and J is TRBJ1-1; D possibly corresponds to TRBD1 (6 bases). CDR3 length equals 12 residues. The V gene lost 7 bases and the J gene lost 7 bases, with 13 bases spanning the gap. Germline V gene lookup returns CDR1 SNHLY and CDR2 FYNNEI.

The V call is TRBV9, the J call TRBJ2-7; D is unresolved. Per germline, CDR1 SGDLS and CDR2 YYNGEE. V lost 2 bases and J 1 base, leaving 13 bases between the germline ends. There are 15 residues in the CDR3. DNA for the CDR3: TGTGCCAGCAGCGTTTCAGGATATAATTCCTACGAGCAGTACTTC. Residues: CASSVSGYNSYEQYF.

The chain recombines TRBV19 with TRBJ1-2; TRBD1 aligns across 10 bases. CDR1 and CDR2 from the germline V gene are LNHDA and SQIVND (reference sequence). This CDR3 spans 12 amino acids. V lost 7 bases and J lost 6; bases outside the gene matches: 2. The CDR3 DNA sequence: TGTGCCAGTATAGGGACAGGGGATGGCTACACCTTC. This sequence encodes CASIGTGDGYTF.

The rearrangement joins TRBV7-2 to TRBJ1-5; TRBD1 might be the D (5 bases). The length of the CDR3 is 14 residues. Looked up from germline, CDR1 is SGHTA and CDR2 is FQGNSA. V was pared by 1 base and J by 10 bases, with 14 bases between. The CDR3 loop reads CASSLGGGLEPQHF. CDR3 sequence (DNA): TGTGCCAGCAGCTTAGGGGGCGGATTAGAACCCCAGCATTTT. Using reference TRBV7-2 and TRBJ1-5 for the parts outside the CDR3, the full variable domain is GAGVSQSPSNKVTEKGKDVELRCDPISGHTALYWYRQSLGQGLEFLIYFQGNSAPDKSGLPSDRFSAERTGGSVSTLTIQRTQQEDSAVYLCASSLGGGLEPQHFGDGTRLSIL.

In its sample, this clone was seen once. The rearrangement joins TRBV18 to TRBJ1-6, with D possibly matching TRBD1 (6 bases). Germline CDR1 and CDR2: KGHSH and LQKENI. This CDR3 contains 12 residues. With 0 bases removed from V and 12 bases from J, the gap between germline ends came to 6 bases. The CDR3 sequence is CASSPPRGPLHF. In DNA form, the CDR3 reads TGTGCCAGCTCACCACCCAGGGGACCCCTCCACTTT.

This chain joins TRBV27 and TRBJ1-2; D unresolved. Trimming pared 4 bases from V and 5 bases from J, leaving 17 bases between. Germline V CDR1 and CDR2: MNHEY, SMNVEV (reference sequence). This CDR3 comprises 15 residues. The DNA of the CDR3 is TGTGCCAGCAGTTCTGGACCGAGCTCGGGGTATGGCTACACCTTC. The encoded protein is CASSSGPSSGYGYTF.